Shown below are 3 T cell receptor beta chains from a single sample sequenced in a study of technical replicates of blood from a few donors. TCRdb keeps only in-frame clones here, not all; method: immunoSEQ multiplex PCR. The repertoire holds about 100,000 clones, with 85% to 95% as singletons. The sample taken for sequencing was T cells isolated from PBMCs. These receptors were taken from a human donor in good health.

This rearrangement joins TRBV4-2 to TRBJ1-5; 10 nucleotides align to TRBD1. Germline CDR1 is LGHNA and CDR2 is YNFKEQ. The junction had 2 bases not matched to a gene; V was cut back by 1 base and J by 5 bases. This CDR3 has 15 residues. For the CDR3, the DNA is TGTGCCAGCAGCCAAGGTGACAGGGGGCATCAGCCCCAGCATTTT. It translates to CASSQGDRGHQPQHF.

The rearrangement uses TRBV19 and TRBJ2-4; TRBD2 is a possible D gene (6 bases). The V gene's germline CDR1 is LNHDA and CDR2 SQIVND (reference sequence). CDR3 length: 17 amino acids. V dropped 3 bases and J dropped 2 bases, with 17 bases sitting between them. Written as DNA, the CDR3 is TGTGCCAGTAGTATGGGTTATTGGGGGGTCTCCAAAAACATTCAGTACTTC. As protein: CASSMGYWGVSKNIQYF.

This chain connects TRBV19 to TRBJ2-1, with no clear D. The CDR3 totals 14 residues. CDR1 LNHDA and CDR2 SQIVND come from the germline V gene (reference sequence). The V and J ends lost 3 bases and 3 bases respectively, with 9 bases between them. CDR3 protein: CASSMVLVYNEQFF. In DNA, the CDR3 is TGTGCCAGTAGTATGGTATTAGTCTACAATGAGCAGTTCTTC.